The 32 T cell receptor beta chains given below trace back to one sample, sequenced in a study of blood T cell repertoires in COVID-19. Clones were read by immunoSEQ multiplex PCR, and TCRdb kept only the in-frame ones, dropping some. Here the sample spans about 230,000 clones, nearly 90% being singletons. Sequencing was performed on peripheral blood. Source of these receptors: a woman aged 18-30 years who had recovered from COVID-19.

This clone was recorded once. This chain links TRBV25-1 with TRBJ2-1; TRBD1 aligns across 9 bases. The V gene end was trimmed by 5 bases and the J gene end by 9 bases; junction bases not matched to a gene: 11. Germline V gene data show CDR1 as MGHDK and CDR2 as SYGVNS. The CDR3 covers 15 residues. For the CDR3, the DNA is TGTGCCAGCAGTCCTACAGGGGGCTTCGGTAGTGAGCAGTTCTTC. The encoded protein is CASSPTGGFGSEQFF.

V usage is TRBV6-5 and J usage is TRBJ2-1, with 8 positions matching TRBD2. Germline CDR1 and CDR2: MNHEY and SVGAGI. This CDR3 contains 16 residues. The V and J ends lost 1 base and 7 bases, in that order; junction bases with no gene match: 9. CDR3 sequence: CASSYYSGSVRNEQFF. DNA for the CDR3: TGTGCCAGCAGTTACTACAGCGGGAGTGTAAGAAATGAGCAGTTCTTC.

This sequence joins TRBV18 and TRBJ1-4; D not resolved. The CDR3 length is 15 residues. Trimming removed 5 bases from V and 4 bases from J, with 14 bases in between. Germline V gene lookup returns CDR1 KGHSH and CDR2 LQKENI. The CDR3 DNA reads as TGTGCCAGCTCAGAGGACGGACTCTTTAATGAAAAACTGTTTTTT. It translates to CASSEDGLFNEKLFF.

This clone was detected only once. The rearrangement joins TRBV6-5 to TRBJ1-1; D is uncertain. CDR1 is MNHEY, CDR2 SVGAGI, per germline. The length of the CDR3 is 12 residues. Trimming cost V 7 bases and J 0 bases, with 6 bases left between them. CDR3 in amino acids: CASKRVNTEAFF. Written as DNA, the CDR3 is TGTGCCAGCAAGCGGGTGAACACTGAAGCTTTCTTT.

The chain employs TRBV19 and TRBJ1-2; D is uncertain. The CDR3 is made up of 15 amino acids. Trimming cost V 3 bases and J 4 bases, with 15 bases left between them. Germline loops: CDR1 LNHDA, CDR2 SQIVND (reference sequence). CDR3 DNA sequence: TGTGCCAGTAGTATGGTCGACACAACCACCTATGGCTACACCTTC. Amino acid sequence: CASSMVDTTTYGYTF.

The chain combines TRBV19 with TRBJ2-1; 8 nucleotides line up with TRBD2. Germline V gene data show CDR1 as LNHDA and CDR2 as SQIVND (reference sequence). The CDR3 spans 17 residues. V lost 1 base to trimming and J lost 1 base; unmatched junction nucleotides: 6. CDR3 sequence (DNA): TGTGCCAGTAGTATAGTATCCGGGAGGGGGTCCTACAATGAGCAGTTCTTC. The encoded protein is CASSIVSGRGSYNEQFF.

The V and J genes are TRBV6-6 and TRBJ1-4; D gene ambiguous. CDR1 MNHNY and CDR2 SVGAGI come from the germline V gene (reference sequence). This CDR3 has 17 amino acids. The V gene lost 5 bases and the J gene lost 0 bases, with 16 bases spanning the gap. The CDR3 sequence: CASSPARGVATNEKLFF. In nucleotides, the CDR3 is TGTGCCAGCAGTCCTGCTCGAGGAGTTGCAACTAATGAAAAACTGTTTTTT.

V gene TRBV6-5 combines with J gene TRBJ1-6, with TRBD1 as a possible D gene (6 bases). This CDR3 comprises 16 residues. V shed 2 bases and J shed 7 bases, with 15 bases lying between them. From germline, CDR1 is MNHEY and CDR2 SVGAGI. The CDR3 DNA follows: TGTGCCAGCAGTTACAGGAATACAGGGAAGAATTCACCCCTCCACTTT. Its protein is CASSYRNTGKNSPLHF.

DNA of the CDR3: TGTGCCAGTCAATGGGAAGCGGGGACAGATACGCAGTATTTT. Protein product: CASQWEAGTDTQYF. The chain recombines TRBV19 with TRBJ2-3, with 7 bases matching TRBD2. The CDR3 runs 14 residues. V trimming: 8 bases; J trimming: 3 bases; junction bases outside the gene matches: 8. Germline V CDR1 and CDR2: LNHDA, SQIVND (reference sequence).

The rearrangement links TRBV6-2 or TRBV6-3 to TRBJ1-2; D is possibly TRBD1 (6 bases). The CDR3 covers 13 residues. V shed 4 bases and J shed 3 bases, with 9 bases lying between them. Looked up from germline, CDR1 is MNHEY and CDR2 is SVGEGT. In DNA form, the CDR3 reads TGTGCCAGCAGTTTGGACAGAGACTATGGCTACACCTTC. It codes for CASSLDRDYGYTF.

V is TRBV28 and J is TRBJ2-1, with TRBD2 identical over 10 bases. There are 13 residues in the CDR3. Germline assignment: CDR1 MDHEN and CDR2 SYDVKM. The ends lost 10 bases at V and 7 bases at J; junction bases unmatched: 7. The CDR3 bases are TGTGCCACCAGCGGGAGGGGTAGAAATGAGCAGTTCTTC. Translated, it gives CATSGRGRNEQFF.

On this clone: A clone one base away is much larger, so this may be a read error. V gene TRBV7-2 combines with J gene TRBJ2-2; TRBD2 matches 7 bases. V was pared by 1 base and J by 4 bases, with 0 bases of the junction left unmatched. Per germline, CDR1 SGHTA and CDR2 FQGNSA. The length of the CDR3 is 14 residues. The CDR3 bases are TGTGCCAGCAGCTTAGGCGGGAGCACCGGGGAGCTGTTTTTT. Translated, it gives CASSLGGSTGELFF. The full variable domain, rest sourced from reference TRBV7-2 and TRBJ2-2, is GAGVSQSPSNKVTEKGKDVELRCDPISGHTALYWYRQSLGQGLEFLIYFQGNSAPDKSGLPSDRFSAERTGGSVSTLTIQRTQQEDSAVYLCASSLGGSTGELFFGEGSRLTVL.

The J gene is TRBJ2-3, the V gene TRBV7-9; 10 nucleotides match TRBD2. The germline CDR1 and CDR2 sequences are SEHNR and FQNEAQ (reference sequence). The CDR3 is 15 residues long. V was pared by 5 bases and J by 3 bases, with 5 bases of the junction left unmatched. The CDR3 DNA follows: TGTGCCAGCAGCCCCCCTAGCGGGAGTACAGATACGCAGTATTTT. Its translation: CASSPPSGSTDTQYF.

The chain is built from TRBV7-4 and TRBJ2-7; no clear D. The CDR3 is 13 residues long. V lost 1 base and J lost 4, with 8 bases in between. Per germline, CDR1 SGHVT and CDR2 SQSDAQ. This CDR3 is CASSLGGWYEQYF. The CDR3 coding sequence is TGTGCCAGCAGCTTAGGCGGTTGGTACGAGCAGTACTTC.

The chain uses TRBV5-6 and TRBJ2-5, with D maybe TRBD1 (5 bases). The CDR3 sequence is 14 residues long. V was cut by 0 bases and J by 5 bases, with 11 bases left in between. Germline CDR1 SGHDT, CDR2 YYEEEE. The CDR3 is CASSLGWGTETQYF. CDR3 bases: TGTGCCAGCAGCTTGGGGTGGGGCACGGAGACCCAGTACTTC.

J is TRBJ2-3 and V is TRBV6-5; D not certain. CDR1 is MNHEY, CDR2 SVGAGI, per germline. The CDR3 spans 12 residues. The V and J ends lost 5 bases and 3 bases respectively, with 6 bases between them. The CDR3 sequence is CASSLSTDTQYF. In DNA form, the CDR3 reads TGTGCCAGCAGTCTTTCTACAGATACGCAGTATTTT.

This clone was counted at least ten times. The chain combines TRBV19 with TRBJ2-1; D is perhaps TRBD2 (5 bases). The CDR3 is 14 amino acids. Germline V gene sequence: CDR1 LNHDA, CDR2 SQIVND (reference sequence). V shed 6 bases and J shed 5 bases, with 14 bases lying between them. The CDR3, as DNA: TGTGCCAGTAGCCTCTTAGACGGGGACAATGAGCAGTTCTTC. Encoded protein: CASSLLDGDNEQFF.

The CDR3, as DNA: TGCGCCAGCAGTCAAACCCTCAACAGGGTCATACAGCCCCAGCATTTT. This sequence encodes CASSQTLNRVIQPQHF. V is TRBV23-1 and J is TRBJ1-5; perhaps TRBD1 as D (6 bases). TRBV23-1 is treated as an ORF (open reading frame) with a function not yet certain. V was cut by 2 bases and J by 7 bases, with 18 bases left in between. The CDR3 has 16 amino acids.

Only a few counts were recorded for this clone. The chain has TRBV11-2 and TRBJ2-7, with TRBD1 matching over 8 bases. The CDR3 has 15 residues. V lost 5 bases, J lost 4 bases, and 10 bases stayed unmatched. Germline values: CDR1 SGHAT, CDR2 FQNNGV. The CDR3: CASSIVGTGHYEQYF. The CDR3 DNA follows: TGTGCCAGCAGCATCGTCGGGACAGGCCATTACGAGCAGTACTTC.

This chain links TRBV6-6 with TRBJ2-2, with D perhaps TRBD2 (5 bases). CDR3 length equals 16 residues. Germline V gene data show CDR1 as MNHNY and CDR2 as SVGAGI (reference sequence). Between the trimmed V and J ends, which lost 5 bases and 0 bases, there was a span of 13 bases. The CDR3 nucleotides read TGTGCCAGCAGTCCCCCAGAGGGCGCGAACACCGGGGAGCTGTTTTTT. Amino acid sequence: CASSPPEGANTGELFF.

Ten or more counts support this clone. V is TRBV4-2 and J is TRBJ2-7; a possible D gene is TRBD1 (5 bases). The V and J ends lost 2 bases and 1 base respectively, with 12 bases between them. From germline, CDR1 is LGHNA and CDR2 YNFKEQ. This CDR3 has 15 amino acids. This chain's CDR3 is CASSQSFDSSYEQYF. DNA of the CDR3: TGTGCCAGCAGCCAATCGTTCGACAGTTCCTACGAGCAGTACTTC.

This chain connects TRBV15 to TRBJ2-2, with D possibly being TRBD1 (6 bases). The CDR3 length is 17 residues. The germline V gene has CDR1 LNHNV and CDR2 YYDKDF (reference sequence). Deletions cut 0 bases from V and 5 bases from J, with 16 bases between. The CDR3: CATSRDRVGGRTGELFF. CDR3 DNA sequence: TGTGCCACCAGCAGAGATCGAGTAGGGGGTAGGACCGGGGAGCTGTTTTTT.

J is TRBJ2-7 and V is TRBV6-1; tentatively, D is TRBD2 (6 bases). V shed 4 bases and J shed 0 bases, with 16 bases lying between them. The germline gives CDR1 MNHNS, CDR2 SASEGT. The CDR3 is 16 amino acids. DNA of the CDR3: TGTGCCAGCAGTGCCTCTAGCGTAATGAGCTCCTACGAGCAGTACTTC. It yields the protein CASSASSVMSSYEQYF.

V and J are TRBV7-2 and TRBJ2-1; D gene uncertain. The CDR3 totals 16 residues. CDR1 SGHTA and CDR2 FQGNSA come from the germline V gene. The V end lost 3 bases, the J end lost 2 bases, and 14 bases lay between the germline ends. The CDR3 loop is CASSFSAGDPYNEQFF. CDR3 nucleotide sequence: TGTGCCAGCAGCTTTAGTGCCGGAGACCCCTACAATGAGCAGTTCTTC.

This sequence joins TRBV2 and TRBJ2-7; 7 nucleotides agree with TRBD1. From germline, CDR1 is SNHLY and CDR2 FYNNEI. The CDR3 runs to 13 residues. With 5 bases clipped from V and 3 bases from J, the junction kept 4 bases outside the gene matches. This CDR3 reads CASSSGTDYEQYF. CDR3 coding DNA: TGTGCCAGCAGTTCCGGGACAGACTACGAGCAGTACTTC.

The chain links TRBV10-3 to TRBJ1-2; no definite D call. Germline CDR1 is ENHRY and CDR2 is SYGVKD. This CDR3 is 13 amino acids long. V was shortened by 4 bases and J by 8 bases, with 14 bases between the two germline ends. The CDR3 region is CAISAPENSGYTF. CDR3 nucleotide sequence: TGTGCCATCAGTGCCCCAGAGAACAGCGGCTACACCTTC.

CDR3 region: CSVEDRYSYEQYF. Written as DNA, the CDR3 is TGCAGCGTTGAAGACAGGTACTCCTACGAGCAGTACTTC. The chain uses TRBV29-1 and TRBJ2-7, with D uncertain. Germline lookup yields CDR1 SQVTM and CDR2 ANQGSEA. The CDR3 contains 13 residues. The V end lost 0 bases, the J end lost 0 bases, and 6 bases lay between the germline ends.

As concerns this clone: An end of the junction differs from the germline gene, which may be a read error. The V gene is TRBV5-6, the J gene TRBJ1-2; unclear D gene. Germline V lookup: CDR1 SGHDT, CDR2 YYEEEE. The CDR3 is made up of 11 amino acids. The CDR3 DNA sequence: TGTGCCAGCAGCTTGTATACGGACTACGCCTTC. Translated, it gives CASSLYTDYAF.

This clone was seen just once. The rearrangement joins TRBV14 to TRBJ2-1; 9 bases are a match to TRBD2. With 5 bases clipped from V and 2 bases from J, the junction kept 10 bases outside the gene matches. This CDR3 spans 17 amino acids. CDR1 is SGHDN and CDR2 is FVKESK in the germline V gene. The CDR3 sequence is CASSSVVSGRTYNEQFF. CDR3 bases: TGTGCCAGCAGCTCGGTCGTTAGCGGGAGAACCTACAATGAGCAGTTCTTC.

This chain uses TRBV2 with TRBJ1-1; TRBD1 matches 8 bases. Looked up from germline, CDR1 is SNHLY and CDR2 is FYNNEI. There are 14 residues in the CDR3. V was pared by 7 bases and J by 10 bases, with 14 bases of the junction left unmatched. The CDR3 reads CASIRTGRGLLAFF. In DNA form, the CDR3 reads TGTGCCAGCATTAGAACTGGCAGGGGGCTGTTAGCTTTCTTT.

This clone was seen a single time. The chain recombines TRBV10-3 with TRBJ1-1, with no clear D. The length of the CDR3 is 15 residues. The V gene's germline CDR1 is ENHRY and CDR2 SYGVKD. Trimming removed 5 bases at V and 4 bases at J, with 17 bases between. DNA of the CDR3: TGTGCCATCAGTCCCGGTGGGAGACAATCCACTGAAGCTTTCTTT. It yields the protein CAISPGGRQSTEAFF.

This clone was seen just once. The rearrangement uses TRBV30 and TRBJ2-2; 7 nucleotides match TRBD1. The CDR3 consists of 12 residues. Germline V gene lookup returns CDR1 GTSNPN and CDR2 SVGIG (reference sequence). J was trimmed by 6 bases and V by 2 bases; bases with no gene match: 0. CDR3 nucleotides: TGTGCCTGGAGTAGGGGGCCCGGGGAGCTGTTTTTT. Translated: CAWSRGPGELFF. Full variable domain (outside the CDR3, taken from reference TRBV30 and TRBJ2-2): SQTIHQWPATLVQPVGSPLSLECTVEGTSNPNLYWYRQAAGRGLQLLFYSVGIGQISSEVPQNLSASRPQDRQFILSSKKLLLSDSGFYLCAWSRGPGELFFGEGSRLTVL.